These 22 T cell receptor beta chains came from one sample sequenced in a study of cytomegalovirus exposure and HLA in healthy donors (dated by TCRdb to about 2017). The library was built by means of the immunoSEQ multiplex PCR assay. The multiplex PCR relied on a mix of 60 forward primers for TCR Vbeta segments and 13 reverse primers for TCR Jbeta segments. Entries here come from immuneACCESS through TCRdb and include only in-frame sequences with V and J called. Some clones fail to appear in such tables; in the studies checked, an unresolved V gene covers under half of the shortfall, and the cause of the remainder is unknown. This sample has about 140,000 clones in its table, and 66% of those were observed once. The ten most abundant clones make up approximately 1.7% of the sample. The source material was PBMCs. These receptor sequences come from a human donor in good health.

This rearrangement joins TRBV27 to TRBJ2-7; D may be TRBD2 (6 bases). The V end lost 7 bases, the J end lost 6 bases, and 13 bases lay between the germline ends. The CDR3 has 12 amino acids. Germline V gene data show CDR1 as MNHEY and CDR2 as SMNVEV (reference sequence). The CDR3 bases are TGTGCCAGCACCGACGGGGGACCCGAGCAGTACTTC. The encoded protein is CASTDGGPEQYF.

The J gene is TRBJ2-2, the V gene TRBV25-1; the match to TRBD1 covers 9 bases. The CDR3 totals 17 residues. The J segment lost 5 bases and the V segment lost 4 bases, leaving 11 bases of the junction unmatched. Looked up from germline, CDR1 is MGHDK and CDR2 is SYGVNS. The CDR3 is CASSAHRGQGSTGELFF. CDR3 nucleotide sequence: TGTGCCAGCAGTGCCCACAGGGGACAGGGCTCGACCGGGGAGCTGTTTTTT.

This chain joins TRBV16 and TRBJ1-6; 7 nucleotides agree with TRBD1. Unmatched junction bases numbered 9, after V lost 0 bases and J lost 10 bases. Per germline, CDR1 KGHSY and CDR2 FQNENV. The CDR3 loop spans 16 amino acids. CDR3 DNA sequence: TGTGCCAGCAGCCAATCCGGGCAGGGGGGAACATCACCCCTCCACTTT. Protein: CASSQSGQGGTSPLHF.

CDR3 coding DNA: TGTGCCAGCAGGTTCGACAGGGAAGGGGGCACAGATACGCAGTATTTT. Translation gives CASRFDREGGTDTQYF. The V gene is TRBV25-1, the J gene TRBJ2-3; 7 bases align to TRBD1. The length of the CDR3 is 16 residues. Germline V gene sequence: CDR1 MGHDK, CDR2 SYGVNS. V gave up 6 bases and J gave up 1 base; unmatched junction bases: 10.

This clone appeared a few times. V gene TRBV5-1 combines with J gene TRBJ2-3; 9 bases are shared with TRBD2. In germline, CDR1 is SGHRS, CDR2 YFSETQ. The CDR3 totals 15 residues. V was clipped by 0 bases and J by 4 bases; unmatched bases: 3. The CDR3 protein is CASSLVGLAPDTQYF. The DNA for the CDR3 is TGCGCCAGCAGCTTGGTCGGACTAGCGCCAGATACGCAGTATTTT.

DNA of the CDR3: TGCGCCAGCAGCCCAATGACAGGGAATGAAAAACTGTTTTTT. Its translation is CASSPMTGNEKLFF. The V gene is TRBV5-1, the J gene TRBJ1-4; 7 bases are a match to TRBD1. CDR1 and CDR2 (germline): SGHRS, YFSETQ. The CDR3 extends over 14 amino acids. Losses at the gene ends were 4 bases for V and 5 bases for J; bases not matched to a gene: 5.

V is TRBV6-1 and J is TRBJ2-7; 12 bases align to TRBD2. After removal of 6 bases from V and 1 base from J, the junction contained 4 bases not matched to a gene. The germline V gene has CDR1 MNHNS and CDR2 SASEGT. The CDR3 spans 15 residues. CDR3 region: CASSPLAGGSYEQYF. CDR3 coding DNA: TGTGCCAGCAGCCCCCTAGCGGGAGGGTCCTACGAGCAGTACTTC.

The rearrangement links TRBV6-5 to TRBJ1-1, with D maybe TRBD1 (5 bases). The V gene's germline CDR1 is MNHEY and CDR2 SVGAGI. This CDR3 comprises 12 residues. V was pared by 6 bases and J by 4 bases, with 9 bases between. CDR3 region: CASRGGGTEAFF. The CDR3 DNA is TGTGCCAGCAGAGGCGGGGGCACTGAAGCTTTCTTT.

The chain has TRBV5-4 and TRBJ2-5; 8 bases map to TRBD2. Trimming took 4 bases from V and 5 from J; bases not matched to a gene: 16. Germline-derived CDR1 and CDR2 are SGHNT and YYREEE (reference sequence). The CDR3 has 17 residues. CDR3 sequence: CASSDGLAAGLSETQYF. The CDR3 coding sequence is TGTGCCAGCAGCGACGGACTAGCAGCGGGCTTAAGTGAGACCCAGTACTTC.

This chain uses TRBV15 with TRBJ2-3; TRBD1 is a possible D gene (6 bases). The CDR3 loop spans 16 amino acids. V was clipped by 6 bases and J by 0 bases, with 16 bases between them. From germline, CDR1 is LNHNV and CDR2 YYDKDF (reference sequence). The CDR3 sequence is CATRDPTGTSTDTQYF. DNA of the CDR3: TGTGCCACCAGAGACCCAACAGGGACCAGCACAGATACGCAGTATTTT.

Only a few counts were recorded for this clone. The V and J genes are TRBV5-6 and TRBJ2-7, with D maybe TRBD2 (5 bases). From germline, CDR1 is SGHDT and CDR2 YYEEEE. The CDR3 is 13 amino acids. Trimming pared 4 bases from V and 9 bases from J, leaving 17 bases between. CDR3 in amino acids: CASSRGLPPGQYF. CDR3 in DNA: TGTGCCAGCAGCCGTGGACTGCCTCCGGGGCAGTACTTC.

The chain uses TRBV7-2 and TRBJ2-1; 10 positions match TRBD1. The CDR3 length is 14 residues. Trimming at V came to 7 bases and at J to 8 bases, leaving 8 bases not matched to a gene. Germline V gene lookup returns CDR1 SGHTA and CDR2 FQGNSA. CDR3 protein: CASTRDRGRDEQFF. For the CDR3, the DNA is TGTGCCAGCACCAGAGACAGGGGGCGCGATGAGCAGTTCTTC.

This clone has a handful of counts. This chain connects TRBV28 to TRBJ1-1; the D gene is possibly TRBD1 (6 bases). Deletions cut 3 bases from V and 11 bases from J, with 10 bases between. This CDR3 contains 11 residues. CDR1 and CDR2 from the germline V gene are MDHEN and SYDVKM. CDR3 coding DNA: TGTGCCAGCAGTTTCGGCAGGGGTGCTTTCTTT. The encoded protein is CASSFGRGAFF.

The V call is TRBV4-1, the J call TRBJ2-2; 7 positions match TRBD2. Germline V lookup: CDR1 MGHRA, CDR2 YSYEKL. The CDR3 has 18 amino acids. Trimming at V came to 0 bases and at J to 3 bases, leaving 10 bases not matched to a gene. The CDR3, as DNA: TGCGCCAGCAGCCAAGATAGTGGGCGGGAGAGGTACACCGGGGAGCTGTTTTTT. This gives the protein CASSQDSGRERYTGELFF.

This chain connects TRBV7-3 to TRBJ2-1; D gene uncertain. The CDR3 totals 15 residues. Germline V gives CDR1 SGHTA, CDR2 FQGTGA. V was clipped by 2 bases and J by 9 bases, with 17 bases between them. For the CDR3, the DNA is TGTGCCAGCAGCTTATTCCCTGGCGGTTTTGTTGAGCAGTTCTTC. Its translation: CASSLFPGGFVEQFF.

This chain links TRBV19 with TRBJ2-5, with 7 positions matching TRBD1. The CDR3 runs 14 residues. V lost 5 bases, J lost 5 bases, and 8 bases stayed unmatched. CDR1 LNHDA and CDR2 SQIVND come from the germline V gene (reference sequence). CDR3 loop: CASSPPDRRETQYF. CDR3 coding DNA: TGTGCCAGTAGTCCGCCGGACAGGCGGGAGACCCAGTACTTC.

This clone was counted a few times. V usage is TRBV19 and J usage is TRBJ2-2; D perhaps matches TRBD2 (6 bases). CDR1 is LNHDA, CDR2 SQIVND, per germline (reference sequence). This CDR3 has 15 residues. Trimming removed 9 bases at V and 4 bases at J, with 18 bases between. For the CDR3, the DNA is TGTGCCAGCACCGGGACTGCCTTTAGCACCGGGGAGCTGTTTTTT. Residues: CASTGTAFSTGELFF.

The V gene is TRBV5-6, the J gene TRBJ2-7, with 10 bases identical to TRBD1. Germline loops: CDR1 SGHDT, CDR2 YYEEEE. This CDR3 is built from 13 residues. Trimming took 7 bases from V and 2 from J; bases not matched to a gene: 3. CDR3 in amino acids: CASGGQGAYEQYF. The CDR3 DNA sequence: TGTGCCAGCGGTGGACAGGGGGCCTACGAGCAGTACTTC.

The gene calls are TRBV15 and TRBJ1-5, with no clear D. There are 15 residues in the CDR3. V was clipped by 0 bases and J by 7 bases, with 13 bases between them. CDR1 and CDR2 from the germline V gene are LNHNV and YYDKDF (reference sequence). In DNA form, the CDR3 reads TGTGCCACCAGCAGAGATCGAGGGCCGGGACAGCCCCAGCATTTT. It specifies CATSRDRGPGQPQHF. The full variable domain, rest sourced from reference TRBV15 and TRBJ1-5, is DAMVIQNPRYQVTQFGKPVTLSCSQTLNHNVMYWYQQKSSQAPKLLFHYYDKDFNNEADTPDNFQSRRPNTSFCFLDIRSPGLGDTAMYLCATSRDRGPGQPQHFGDGTRLSIL.

In its sample, this clone was seen once. The gene calls are TRBV9 and TRBJ2-7; D might be TRBD2 (7 bases). The CDR3 is made up of 14 amino acids. From germline, CDR1 is SGDLS and CDR2 YYNGEE. Trimming shortened V by 4 bases and J by 1 base, and 12 bases separated the two germline ends. CDR3 DNA sequence: TGTGCCAGCAGCTCCCGGGGGGCGTCCTACGAGCAGTACTTC. Translated, it gives CASSSRGASYEQYF.

The V and J genes are TRBV7-3 and TRBJ1-1; 7 positions agree with TRBD1. This CDR3 comprises 15 residues. Germline V CDR1 and CDR2: SGHTA, FQGTGA. Germline trimming cut 2 bases from V and 1 base from J; bases unmatched to any gene: 4. In DNA, the CDR3 is TGTGCCAGCAGCTTATTCGCAGGGGGGAACACTGAAGCTTTCTTT. As protein: CASSLFAGGNTEAFF.

This rearrangement joins TRBV11-3 to TRBJ2-7; 11 bases are shared with TRBD2. V lost 4 bases and J lost 6; bases outside the gene matches: 8. Germline loops: CDR1 SGHNT, CDR2 YENEEA. The CDR3 sequence is 15 residues long. DNA for the CDR3: TGTGCCAGCAGCTCGATAGCGGGAGGGCCTGGCGAGCAGTACTTC. It specifies CASSSIAGGPGEQYF.